This T cell receptor (beta chain) originates from a study of technical replicates of blood from a few donors. After removal of 7 bases from V and 12 bases from J, the junction contained 29 bases not matched to a gene. The CDR3 is 19 amino acids. In germline, CDR1 is MNHEY, CDR2 SMNVEV (reference sequence). The protocol was immunoSEQ multiplex PCR, while the TCRdb copy is restricted to in-frame clones and leaves out a portion. The sample carries about 60,000 clones, 90% to 95% recorded once. The sequence came from a human donor in good health. Some clones in this sample may be carry-over from other donors' samples. The specimen was PBMCs. J is TRBJ2-1 and V is TRBV27, with 8 bases that match TRBD2. The CDR3 is CASNPSLRVGERETYRQFF. The CDR3 nucleotides are TGTGCCAGCAATCCAAGTTTAAGGGTTGGCGAGCGGGAGACTTACCGGCAGTTCTTC.